A single sample is the source of the 31 T cell receptor beta chains below, sequenced in a study of blood T cell repertoires in COVID-19. Profiled with immunoSEQ multiplex PCR; TCRdb holds only in-frame clones, not every one. Of a few hundred thousand clones in the sample, roughly 90% were seen once. The sample taken for sequencing was peripheral blood. The receptors shown here come from a woman aged 25 to 39 with active or convalescent COVID-19.

The chain is built from TRBV12-3 or TRBV12-4 and TRBJ1-2, with 7 bases aligning to TRBD1. J lost 6 bases, V lost 3 bases, and 4 bases had no gene match. CDR3 size: 13 residues. The CDR3 region has the DNA TGTGCCAGCAGTTTCAACAGGGGTAATGGCTACACCTTC. Translation gives CASSFNRGNGYTF.

Only a few counts were recorded for this clone. The CDR3 here is CASSLSEQYF. Written as DNA, the CDR3 is TGTGCCAGCAGTCTATCAGAGCAGTACTTC. The chain links TRBV2 to TRBJ2-7; D is unresolved. CDR1 and CDR2 from the germline V gene are SNHLY and FYNNEI. The V end was cut by 5 bases, the J end by 7 bases, with 6 bases between. The CDR3 spans 10 residues.

The chain links TRBV7-2 to TRBJ1-1; no definite D call. CDR3 length: 16 residues. Trimming took off 5 bases at V and 1 base at J, with 17 bases between the two ends. Germline values: CDR1 SGHTA, CDR2 FQGNSA. The CDR3 protein is CASSPIGLQRNTEAFF. Written as DNA, the CDR3 is TGTGCCAGCAGCCCGATAGGCCTACAGAGGAACACTGAAGCTTTCTTT.

Comments on this clone: Other DNA sequences of this sample code for an identical CDR3. The CDR3 reads CASSPQGNQPQHF. CDR3 DNA sequence: TGTGCCAGTAGTCCTCAGGGGAATCAGCCCCAGCATTTT. The chain is built from TRBV19 and TRBJ1-5; perhaps TRBD1 as D (6 bases). CDR1 and CDR2 (germline): LNHDA, SQIVND (reference sequence). V was cut by 5 bases and J by 4 bases, with 9 bases left in between. This CDR3 region has 13 residues.

The chain employs TRBV2 and TRBJ1-1; tentatively, D is TRBD1 (6 bases). Deletions cut 6 bases from V and 2 bases from J, with 13 bases between. The germline V gene has CDR1 SNHLY and CDR2 FYNNEI. The CDR3 contains 14 residues. CDR3 coding DNA: TGTGCCAGCAGCCCGGACAGAACAAACACTGAAGCTTTCTTT. This translates into CASSPDRTNTEAFF.

The V gene is TRBV27, the J gene TRBJ1-5; weak D call: TRBD1 (6 bases). The CDR3 is 14 residues long. Trimming took 5 bases from V and 7 from J, leaving 15 bases between them. CDR1 and CDR2 from the germline V gene are MNHEY and SMNVEV (reference sequence). CDR3: CASSITGIGQPQHF. DNA for the CDR3: TGTGCCAGCAGTATTACAGGGATCGGGCAGCCCCAGCATTTT.

The chain uses TRBV2 and TRBJ1-2; tentative D call: TRBD1 (6 bases). Per germline, CDR1 SNHLY and CDR2 FYNNEI. The V end was cut by 3 bases, the J end by 1 base, with 9 bases between. The CDR3 is made up of 14 amino acids. In nucleotides, the CDR3 is TGTGCCAGCAGTGACGGCAGGGGTAACTATGGCTACACCTTC. As protein: CASSDGRGNYGYTF.

The CDR3 reads CASSRGQWIQPQHF. The CDR3 DNA sequence: TGTGCCAGCAGCCGAGGACAGTGGATTCAGCCCCAGCATTTT. V and J are TRBV3-1 (or the pseudogene TRBV3-2) and TRBJ1-5; perhaps TRBD1 as D (6 bases). CDR1 and CDR2 from the germline V gene are LGHDT and YNNKEL (reference sequence). V lost 4 bases and J lost 6, with 13 bases in between. This CDR3 is built from 14 residues.

The chain joins TRBV2 to TRBJ2-7; D is unresolved. This CDR3 is built from 12 residues. Germline V gives CDR1 SNHLY, CDR2 FYNNEI. V gave up 7 bases and J gave up 0 bases, with 7 bases separating them. CDR3 sequence (DNA): TGTGCCAGCAAACGGTCCTCCTACGAGCAGTACTTC. Translating it yields CASKRSSYEQYF. Combining the CDR3 with reference TRBV2 and TRBJ2-7 gives the whole variable domain EPEVTQTPSHQVTQMGQEVILRCVPISNHLYFYWYRQILGQKVEFLVSFYNNEISEKSEIFDDQFSVERPDGSNFTLKIRSTKLEDSAMYFCASKRSSYEQYFGPGTRLTVT.

V usage is TRBV3-1 (or the pseudogene TRBV3-2) and J usage is TRBJ2-5; tentative D call: TRBD1 (6 bases). Germline lookup yields CDR1 LGHDT and CDR2 YNNKEL (reference sequence). Trimming removed 4 bases from V and 4 bases from J, with 19 bases in between. This CDR3 comprises 16 residues. The CDR3, as DNA: TGTGCCAGCAGCCGCTGGACCCAGGGGAGTAGAGAGACCCAGTACTTC. Translation: CASSRWTQGSRETQYF.

This chain links TRBV6-4 with TRBJ2-3; possible D gene TRBD2, 6 bases. Germline V lookup: CDR1 MRHNA, CDR2 SNTAGT. V was trimmed by 0 bases and J by 4 bases, leaving 17 bases between them. The CDR3 is made up of 17 amino acids. The chain's CDR3 is CASSDSVGGGAADTQYF. DNA for the CDR3: TGTGCCAGCAGTGACTCAGTAGGCGGAGGGGCCGCAGATACGCAGTATTTT.

The rearrangement links TRBV18 to TRBJ1-2, with D unresolved. Trimming took off 0 bases at V and 5 bases at J, with 13 bases between the two ends. Looked up from germline, CDR1 is KGHSH and CDR2 is LQKENI. This CDR3 has 15 amino acids. This chain's CDR3 is CASSPPSGYSYGYTF. The CDR3 region has the DNA TGTGCCAGCTCACCACCGTCCGGGTATAGTTATGGCTACACCTTC.

This clone was detected once. The chain links TRBV2 to TRBJ1-5; unclear D gene. The CDR3 runs 13 residues. The germline V gene encodes CDR1 SNHLY and CDR2 FYNNEI. With 3 bases removed from V and 4 bases from J, the gap between germline ends came to 7 bases. The CDR3 loop is CASSDRTNQPQHF. The CDR3 DNA is TGTGCCAGCAGTGATCGGACTAATCAGCCCCAGCATTTT.

This sequence joins TRBV5-4 and TRBJ2-2; TRBD2 matches 7 bases. There are 15 residues in the CDR3. V lost 2 bases and J lost 2; bases outside the gene matches: 3. The germline gives CDR1 SGHNT, CDR2 YYREEE (reference sequence). CDR3 nucleotide sequence: TGTGCCAGCAGCTTAGGGGACTATAACACCGGGGAGCTGTTTTTT. It is translated as CASSLGDYNTGELFF.

The genes are TRBV9 and TRBJ2-1; 9 bases are a match to TRBD1. The V gene's germline CDR1 is SGDLS and CDR2 YYNGEE. The CDR3 consists of 18 residues. V dropped 0 bases and J dropped 0; count of bases not matched to a gene: 7. The CDR3 DNA is TGTGCCAGCAGCGTAGCAGCGGGGACAGGGAGCTCCTACAATGAGCAGTTCTTC. Translating it yields CASSVAAGTGSSYNEQFF.

The chain links TRBV19 to TRBJ1-4, with D possibly TRBD1 on 6 matching bases. V lost 0 bases and J 6 bases, leaving 11 bases between the germline ends. Germline loops: CDR1 LNHDA, CDR2 SQIVND (reference sequence). The CDR3 contains 15 residues. CDR3 sequence: CASSIDTGRDEKLFF. CDR3 in DNA: TGTGCCAGTAGTATAGACACAGGGAGGGATGAAAAACTGTTTTTT.

The table lists this clone with a few counts. The J gene is TRBJ1-2, the V gene TRBV5-4; maybe TRBD1 (5 bases). CDR1 and CDR2 (germline): SGHNT, YYREEE (reference sequence). This CDR3 region has 14 residues. The germline V and J ends were trimmed by 1 base and 2 bases, with 9 bases remaining between them. CDR3 protein: CASSLRGGNYGYTF. CDR3 in DNA: TGTGCCAGCAGCTTGAGGGGCGGCAACTATGGCTACACCTTC.

Of note for this clone: Other DNA sequences within the sample encode an identical CDR3. The genes are TRBV5-1 and TRBJ2-7; 10 bases line up with TRBD2. Germline lookup yields CDR1 SGHRS and CDR2 YFSETQ. The CDR3 runs 15 residues. V trimming: 1 base; J trimming: 4 bases; junction bases outside the gene matches: 5. CDR3 protein: CASSLSLAGNYEQYF. The CDR3 nucleotides are TGCGCCAGCAGCTTGTCACTAGCGGGGAATTACGAGCAGTACTTC.

The J gene is TRBJ2-2, the V gene TRBV15, with 7 bases fitting TRBD1. CDR1 is LNHNV and CDR2 is YYDKDF in the germline V gene (reference sequence). The ends lost 0 bases at V and 1 base at J; junction bases unmatched: 5. The CDR3 runs 17 residues. Here the CDR3 reads CATSREKGALNTGELFF. In nucleotides, the CDR3 is TGTGCCACCAGCAGAGAGAAGGGGGCGTTGAACACCGGGGAGCTGTTTTTT.

This clone was observed a few times. The chain carries TRBV10-1 and TRBJ1-1; 7 bases align to TRBD1. CDR1 and CDR2 from the germline V gene are WNHNN and SYGVQD (reference sequence). The CDR3 contains 14 residues. The V gene end was trimmed by 0 bases and the J gene end by 11 bases; junction bases not matched to a gene: 9. CDR3 nucleotides: TGCGCCAGCAGTGAGTCTTTGTCGGGACAGCGGGCTTTCTTT. Encoded protein: CASSESLSGQRAFF.

The chain couples TRBV5-3 to TRBJ2-3; 11 nucleotides line up with TRBD2. TRBV5-3 belongs to the ORF category, with a function that is uncertain. The CDR3 is made up of 17 amino acids. J gave up 0 bases and V 4 bases, and 7 bases lay outside the gene matches. CDR3 nucleotides: TGTGCCAGAAGCCAACTCCGACTAGCGGGGAGCACAGATACGCAGTATTTT. Amino acid sequence: CARSQLRLAGSTDTQYF.

This clone was counted many times. The rearrangement joins TRBV10-3 to TRBJ1-5; 7 positions match TRBD1. Germline V gives CDR1 ENHRY, CDR2 SYGVKD. V lost 6 bases and J lost 3; bases outside the gene matches: 5. CDR3 length: 14 residues. The CDR3: CAISDRDTNQPQHF. CDR3 DNA: TGTGCCATCAGCGACAGGGATACCAATCAGCCCCAGCATTTT.

This chain uses TRBV2 with TRBJ1-1, with a weak D call TRBD1 (6 bases). Germline CDR1 is SNHLY and CDR2 is FYNNEI. CDR3 size: 14 residues. Trimming shortened V by 10 bases and J by 2 bases, and 17 bases separated the two germline ends. CDR3 nucleotide sequence: TGTGCCATCCCAGGGGAGGGAGTTAACACTGAAGCTTTCTTT. Translating gives CAIPGEGVNTEAFF.

The chain carries TRBV6-5 and TRBJ1-1, with D perhaps TRBD1 (5 bases). This CDR3 spans 15 amino acids. V lost 7 bases, J lost 4 bases, and 19 bases lay in between. Germline CDR1 is MNHEY and CDR2 is SVGAGI. The CDR3 is CASTPAGRRSTEAFF. In DNA form, the CDR3 reads TGTGCCAGCACCCCGGCAGGGAGGCGTTCCACTGAAGCTTTCTTT.

V usage is TRBV10-3 and J usage is TRBJ2-7, with 8 positions matching TRBD1. V shed 6 bases and J 5 bases; nucleotides not matched to a gene: 9. CDR1 ENHRY and CDR2 SYGVKD come from the germline V gene. The CDR3 is made up of 14 amino acids. Here the CDR3 DNA reads TGTGCCATCAGGTCAGACGGACAGGGTGACGAGCAGTACTTC. Encoded protein: CAIRSDGQGDEQYF.

The chain employs TRBV5-4 and TRBJ2-3, with 12 positions matching TRBD2. Germline V gene sequence: CDR1 SGHNT, CDR2 YYREEE (reference sequence). With V trimmed by 2 bases and J by 4 bases, 14 bases remained unmatched. The CDR3 runs to 19 residues. The CDR3 nucleotides are TGTGCCAGCAGCTTAGGGCTAGCGGGGGGGCCAGGGCTCGCAGATACGCAGTATTTT. The encoded protein is CASSLGLAGGPGLADTQYF. Looking up the rest from reference TRBV5-4 and TRBJ2-3 gives the full variable domain: ETGVTQSPTHLIKTRGQQVTLRCSSQSGHNTVSWYQQALGQGPQFIFQYYREEENGRGNFPPRFSGLQFPNYSSELNVNALELDDSALYLCASSLGLAGGPGLADTQYFGPGTRLTVL.

CDR3 residues: CASSQDRASGGLSEQYF. The CDR3 nucleotides read TGCGCCAGCAGCCAAGATAGGGCTAGCGGGGGGCTGAGCGAGCAGTACTTC. V usage is TRBV4-3 and J usage is TRBJ2-7; 11 nucleotides align to TRBD2. CDR3 length equals 17 residues. Germline V lookup: CDR1 LGHNA, CDR2 YSLEER. Trimming cost V 0 bases and J 6 bases; bases outside gene matches: 10.

The V gene is TRBV6-5, the J gene TRBJ2-7, with 8 bases that match TRBD1. Germline V CDR1 and CDR2: MNHEY, SVGAGI. The CDR3 has 16 amino acids. V was clipped by 0 bases and J by 4 bases; unmatched bases: 8. CDR3: CASSYSPGQGVYEQYF. The CDR3 DNA is TGTGCCAGCAGTTACTCCCCTGGACAGGGAGTATACGAGCAGTACTTC.

The chain combines TRBV27 with TRBJ1-2; D may be TRBD1 (5 bases). The CDR3 has 15 amino acids. V was pared by 6 bases and J by 3 bases, with 17 bases between. Looked up from germline, CDR1 is MNHEY and CDR2 is SMNVEV (reference sequence). The chain's CDR3 is CASSPAAGGYYGYTF. The CDR3 bases are TGTGCCAGCAGCCCCGCAGCGGGGGGTTACTATGGCTACACCTTC.

The chain links TRBV4-2 to TRBJ2-3, with 11 bases matching TRBD2. Germline CDR1 LGHNA, CDR2 YNFKEQ. Trimming at V came to 1 base and at J to 4 bases, leaving 7 bases not matched to a gene. This CDR3 has 17 residues. The CDR3 DNA reads as TGTGCCAGCAGCCAAGGAAGTAGCGGGGGGGCCCCAGATACGCAGTATTTT. Translation: CASSQGSSGGAPDTQYF.

A word on this clone: The same CDR3 can be traced to other DNA sequences in this sample. J is TRBJ1-2 and V is TRBV6-1; possible D gene TRBD1, 5 bases. The length of the CDR3 is 13 residues. Looked up from germline, CDR1 is MNHNS and CDR2 is SASEGT. Trimming removed 2 bases at V and 2 bases at J, with 6 bases between. The CDR3 DNA reads TGTGCCAGCAGTGAACGGGGGAACTATGGCTACACCTTC. This sequence encodes CASSERGNYGYTF.